This T cell receptor (beta chain) was identified in a study of technical replicates of blood from several donors. The V and J ends lost 4 bases and 8 bases respectively, with 19 bases between them. The CDR3 is made up of 15 amino acids. Germline-derived CDR1 and CDR2 are SGHRS and YFSETQ. Libraries were prepared by immunoSEQ multiplex PCR; TCRdb keeps only in-frame clonotypes and omits some of them. Here the sample spans tens of thousands of clones, more than 75% being singletons. The chain employs TRBV5-1 and TRBJ1-3, with D possibly being TRBD1 (6 bases). The source of this sequence is a human donor in good health. Some clones in this sample may be carry-over from other donors' samples. The sequenced sample was PBMCs. CDR3 nucleotide sequence: TGCGCCAGCAGCCCTCTAGGGGGGGCGGAGGACACCATATATTTT. Amino acid sequence: CASSPLGGAEDTIYF.